The present T cell receptor beta chain was sequenced within a study of OX40 agonist ivuxolimab in advanced cancers. At the level of the study: Intravenous ivuxolimab at 0.01 to 10 mg/kg was given to patients every 2 weeks.

About this clone: Its antigen is currently unknown.

The repertoire was sequenced with immunoSEQ multiplex PCR; TCRdb's copy has only in-frame clones and lacks some. There are 150,000 to 190,000 clones in the sample; 94% occur only once, and about 0.33% lies in the top ten. The CDR3 runs to 12 residues. Trimming left V 6 bases short and J 6 bases short, with 8 bases between. CDR1 and CDR2 from the germline V gene are SGHAT and FQNNGV. Findings and caveats of the study: Antigen specificity of clonally expanded peripheral T cells was not established.

This TCR was recovered from an adult with an advanced solid tumor such as melanoma, head and neck, liver or kidney cancer. The J gene is TRBJ2-2, the V gene TRBV11-2; unclear D gene. The material sequenced was CD4+ or CD8+ T cells sorted from blood, taken in a trial of the OX40 agonist ivuxolimab. This CDR3 is CASRIFPGELFF. CDR3 nucleotide sequence: TGTGCCAGCAGGATATTTCCCGGGGAGCTGTTTTTT.